This TCR beta chain was recorded in a study of blood T cell repertoires in COVID-19. This CDR3 region has 14 residues. V trimming: 4 bases; J trimming: 7 bases; junction bases outside the gene matches: 5. Germline loops: CDR1 MNHEY, CDR2 SMNVEV (reference sequence). The method was immunoSEQ multiplex PCR; TCRdb's version includes in-frame clones alone and lacks a portion of them. The sample records about 360,000 clones, more than 70% being singletons. The origin of this receptor is a man aged 30-40 years who had recovered from COVID-19. The chain uses TRBV27 and TRBJ1-4; 8 bases map to TRBD1. Sequencing was done on a sample of PBMCs or T cells enriched from blood (not recorded which). DNA of the CDR3: TGTGCCAGCAGTTACCAGGGGGCGGGTGAAAAACTGTTTTTT. Translating gives CASSYQGAGEKLFF.